The text below deals with one T cell receptor beta chain. Antigen specificity is unknown. TCRdb re-called the RT-PCR reads with MiXCR, one entry per CDR3 protein. This table holds about 190,000 distinct CDR3 sequences, around an eighth found once. The junction had 3 bases not matched to a gene; V was cut back by 3 bases and J by 6 bases. Germline V gene sequence: CDR1 SGHTA, CDR2 FQGTGA. The CDR3 has 14 residues. The record originates from a study of response to subunit inactivated influenza vaccine. Study-wide points: Seasonal influenza vaccination, on each occasion, was suggested by the authors to recruit few new T cells.

The chain joins TRBV7-3 to TRBJ2-7, with 12 bases lining up with TRBD2. Specimen: CD8+ T cells sorted from PBMCs, collected 4 to 6 days after vaccination. The TCR sequence derives from a man aged 45-65 years who received an inactivated influenza vaccine. For the CDR3, the DNA is TGTGCCAGCAGCTTTTCTAGCGGGAGGGTCGAGCAGTACTTC. Its translation: CASSFSSGRVEQYF. Looking up the rest from reference TRBV7-3 and TRBJ2-7 gives the full variable domain: GAGVSQTPSNKVTEKGKYVELRCDPISGHTALYWYRQSLGQGPEFLIYFQGTGAADDSGLPNDRFFAVRPEGSVSTLKIQRTERGDSAVYLCASSFSSGRVEQYFGPGTRLTVT.